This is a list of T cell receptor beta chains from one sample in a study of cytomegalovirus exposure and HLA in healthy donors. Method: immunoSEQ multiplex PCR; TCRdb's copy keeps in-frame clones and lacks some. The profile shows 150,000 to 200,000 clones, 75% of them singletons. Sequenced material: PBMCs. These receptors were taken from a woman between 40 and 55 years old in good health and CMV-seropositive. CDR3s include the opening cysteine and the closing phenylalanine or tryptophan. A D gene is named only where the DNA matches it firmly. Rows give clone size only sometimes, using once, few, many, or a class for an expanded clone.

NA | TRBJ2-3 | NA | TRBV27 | TGTGCCAGCAGTTTCCGTCCCAGCACAGATACGCAGTATTTT | CASSFRPSTDTQYF
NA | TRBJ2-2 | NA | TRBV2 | TGTGCCAGCACGAAAAGGGAGAACGGGGAGCTGTTTTTT | CASTKRENGELFF
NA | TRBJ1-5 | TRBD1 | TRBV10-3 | TGTGCCATCAGTGAGCGACAGGGATCAAGGGGCAATCAGCCCCAGCATTTT | CAISERQGSRGNQPQHF
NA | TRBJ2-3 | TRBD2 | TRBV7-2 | TGTGCCAGCAGCCGACTAGCGGGAGATGTAGATACGCAGTATTTT | CASSRLAGDVDTQYF
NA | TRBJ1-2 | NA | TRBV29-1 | TGCAGCATCCCGGACCGGGGCTATGGCTACACCTTC | CSIPDRGYGYTF
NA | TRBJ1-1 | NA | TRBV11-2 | TGTGCCAGCAGCTTAGCTCCCCAACCCTCGGGGAACACTGAAGCTTTCTTT | CASSLAPQPSGNTEAFF
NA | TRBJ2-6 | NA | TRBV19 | TGTGCCAGTAGGGCACAGGGCTCTGGGGCCAACGTCCTGACTTTC | CASRAQGSGANVLTF
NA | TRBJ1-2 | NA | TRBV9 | TGTGCCAGCAGCCCTGAGGAGGGGAGCGGCGGCTACACCTTC | CASSPEEGSGGYTF
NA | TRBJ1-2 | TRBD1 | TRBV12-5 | TGTGCTAGTGGTTTAAGCCAGGGGGGCATTAACTATGGCTACACCTTC | CASGLSQGGINYGYTF
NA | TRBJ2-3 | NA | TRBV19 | TGTGCCAGTGCCCGACAAAACACAGATACGCAGTATTTT | CASARQNTDTQYF
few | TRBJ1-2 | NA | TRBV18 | TGTGCCAGCTCACCATCGACCCTAGGGGTAACCTATGGCTACACCTTC | CASSPSTLGVTYGYTF
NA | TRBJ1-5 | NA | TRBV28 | TGTGCCAGCAGTCCCCGGGACATCCTTGGGAATCAGCCCCAGCATTTT | CASSPRDILGNQPQHF
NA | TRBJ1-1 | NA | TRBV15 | TGTGCCACCAGCAGAGATCAGGGAATGAACACTGAAGCTTTCTTT | CATSRDQGMNTEAFF
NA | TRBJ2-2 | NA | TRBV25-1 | TGTGCCAGCACCCCAACGGAGACGTTGGTCACCGGGGAGCTGTTTTTT | CASTPTETLVTGELFF
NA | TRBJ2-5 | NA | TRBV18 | TGTGCCAGCTCACCTGAACAGGAAGAGACCCAGTACTTC | CASSPEQEETQYF
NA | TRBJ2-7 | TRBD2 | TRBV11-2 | TGTGCCAGCAGACCAGCGGGAGGAACCTACGAGCAGTACTTC | CASRPAGGTYEQYF
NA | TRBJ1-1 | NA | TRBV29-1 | TGCAGCGTAACCGGGGGGGGGAACACTGAAGCTTTCTTT | CSVTGGGNTEAFF
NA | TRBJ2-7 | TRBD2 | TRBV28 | TGTGCCAGCAGTTTCCCCCCCGACGGACTAGCGGGAGTTTACGAGCAGTACTTC | CASSFPPDGLAGVYEQYF
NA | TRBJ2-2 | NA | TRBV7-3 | TGTGCCAGCAGCCCACACGGGGAGCTGTTTTTT | CASSPHGELFF
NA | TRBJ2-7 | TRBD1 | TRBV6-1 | TGTGCCAGCAGTCGGACAGGGTTTTACGAGCAGTACTTC | CASSRTGFYEQYF
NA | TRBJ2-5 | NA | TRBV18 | TGTGCCAGCTCACTACAAACAGGGAGTGTGGAGACCCGGTACTTC | CASSLQTGSVETRYF
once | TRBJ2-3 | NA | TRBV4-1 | TGCGCCAGCAGCCAAGTTGTTAGTTCCACAGATACGCAGTATTTT | CASSQVVSSTDTQYF
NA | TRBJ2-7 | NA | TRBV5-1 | TGCGCCAGCAGCTGGGTGACAGGCTACGAGCAGTACTTC | CASSWVTGYEQYF
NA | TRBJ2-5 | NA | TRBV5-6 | TGTGCCAGCAGCTTGGCCGGGGTTGCAGAGACCCAGTACTTC | CASSLAGVAETQYF
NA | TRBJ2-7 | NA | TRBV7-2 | TGTGCCAGCAGCTTAGGAGACAGGTCACAGTCCTACGAGCAGTACTTC | CASSLGDRSQSYEQYF
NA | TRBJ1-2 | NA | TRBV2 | TGTGCCAGCAGGGATACAGGATTCAACTATGGCTACACCTTC | CASRDTGFNYGYTF
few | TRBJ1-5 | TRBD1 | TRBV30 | TGTGCCTGGAGCGTGACAGGGAGCAATCAGCCCCAGCATTTT | CAWSVTGSNQPQHF
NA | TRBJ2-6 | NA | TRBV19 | TGTGCCAGTTACCCTGGACACTCTGGGGCCAACGTCCTGACTTTC | CASYPGHSGANVLTF
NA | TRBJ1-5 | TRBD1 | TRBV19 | TGTGCCAGTAGTGGAGGGGGCAGGGGCAATCAGCCCCAGCATTTT | CASSGGGRGNQPQHF
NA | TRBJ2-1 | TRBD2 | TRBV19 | TGTGCCAGCGGACTAGCTCCAAACAATGAGCAGTTCTTC | CASGLAPNNEQFF
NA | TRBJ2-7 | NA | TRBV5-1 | TGCGCCAGCAGCTTGGCCGGCGGGATGAGGGTCTACGAGCAGTACTTC | CASSLAGGMRVYEQYF
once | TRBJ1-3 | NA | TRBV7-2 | TGTGCCAGCAGCCGTGGCCTTTTTCAGGGGCCCGGAAACACCATATATTTT | CASSRGLFQGPGNTIYF
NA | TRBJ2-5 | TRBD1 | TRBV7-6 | TGTGCCAGCAGCCCGGGGACAGCTTCCCAAGAGACCCAGTACTTC | CASSPGTASQETQYF
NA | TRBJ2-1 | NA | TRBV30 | TGTGCCTGGAGTTGGGGGGTTAGGCGTTACGGTGAGCAGTTCTTC | CAWSWGVRRYGEQFF
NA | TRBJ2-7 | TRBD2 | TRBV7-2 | TGTGCCAGCAGCCCCATTACAGCGGGAGGGCCTTACGAGCAGTACTTC | CASSPITAGGPYEQYF
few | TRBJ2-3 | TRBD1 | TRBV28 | TGTGCCAGCAGTGCCTACAGGGGTTCGGATACGCAGTATTTT | CASSAYRGSDTQYF
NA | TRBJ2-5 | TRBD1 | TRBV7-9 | TGTGCCAGCAGCTTTTTGCAGGGGGCGACCGAGACCCAGTACTTC | CASSFLQGATETQYF
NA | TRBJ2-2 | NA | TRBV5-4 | TGTGCCAGCAGTAAAACAGGGAACGCCGGGGAGCTGTTTTTT | CASSKTGNAGELFF
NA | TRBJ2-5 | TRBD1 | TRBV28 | TGTGCCAGCAGTCTGGGGACAGGGGGGGGCGAGACCCAGTACTTC | CASSLGTGGGETQYF
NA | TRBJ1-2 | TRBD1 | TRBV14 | TGTGCCAGCAGCCCCTATCGGACAGGGTCGAGTGGCTACACCTTC | CASSPYRTGSSGYTF
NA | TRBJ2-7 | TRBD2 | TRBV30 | TGTGCCTGGAGCCGCGGACTAGCGGACGAGCAGTACTTC | CAWSRGLADEQYF
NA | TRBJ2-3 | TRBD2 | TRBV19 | TGTGCCAGTAGTACCCAGGCGGGAGTACATACGCAGTATTTT | CASSTQAGVHTQYF
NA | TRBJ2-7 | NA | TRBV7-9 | TGTGCCAGCAGCTTAGAGGTTTTGGGGGGAACCTACGAGCAGTACTTC | CASSLEVLGGTYEQYF
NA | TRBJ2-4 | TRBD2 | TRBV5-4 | TGTGCCAGCAGCTCCGAAGGAGGGGAGGGCATTCAGTACTTC | CASSSEGGEGIQYF
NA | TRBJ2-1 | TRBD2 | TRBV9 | TGTGCCAGCAGCGTGATTGATAGCGGGAGGGTCAATGAGCAGTTCTTC | CASSVIDSGRVNEQFF
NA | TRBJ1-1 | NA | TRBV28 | TGTGCCAGCAGATATAGGGGGGGCGCGGATGAAGCTTTCTTT | CASRYRGGADEAFF